This TCR beta chain was recovered during a study of blood T cell repertoires in COVID-19. Across the whole study: Spain, Italy and the United States supplied samples that represented acute and convalescent COVID-19. T cells, B-cell-depleted T cells, or PBMCs provided the cDNA or gDNA that served as material.

There are 16 residues in the CDR3. Per germline, CDR1 MDHEN and CDR2 SYDVKM. Trimming at V came to 2 bases and at J to 5 bases, leaving 6 bases not matched to a gene. Authors' analysis steps: Counts of nucleated cells, estimated from reference gene primer amplification, were obtained. Profiling relied on immunoSEQ multiplex PCR, and the TCRdb table lists in-frame clones only, not all of them. Clone size and the V and J calls come from that table; the DNA yielded D and trimming. This table has approximately 150,000 clones, 85% to 90% appearing once. The sample taken for sequencing was peripheral blood. The source of this sequence is a man in his fifties who had recovered from COVID-19. The gene calls are TRBV28 and TRBJ2-3; 11 nucleotides match TRBD2. The CDR3: CASSLVTSGRLDTQYF. The CDR3 bases are TGTGCCAGCAGTTTAGTCACTAGCGGGAGATTAGATACGCAGTATTTT.